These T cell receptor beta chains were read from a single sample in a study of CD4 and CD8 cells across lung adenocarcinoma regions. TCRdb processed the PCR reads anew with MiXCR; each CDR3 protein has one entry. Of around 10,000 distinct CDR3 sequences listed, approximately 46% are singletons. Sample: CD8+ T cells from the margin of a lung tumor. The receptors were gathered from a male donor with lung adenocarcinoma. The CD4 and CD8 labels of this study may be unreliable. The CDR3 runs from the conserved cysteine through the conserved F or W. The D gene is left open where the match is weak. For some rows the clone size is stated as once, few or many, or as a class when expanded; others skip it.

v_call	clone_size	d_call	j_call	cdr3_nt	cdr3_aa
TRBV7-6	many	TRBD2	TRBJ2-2	TGTGCCAGCAGCTCGGGGGGGGGCGCCTTAACCGGGGAGCTGTTTTTT	CASSSGGGALTGELFF
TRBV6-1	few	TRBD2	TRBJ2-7	TGTGCCAGCAGTGAAGAAGCTAGCGGACCCTACGAGCAGTACTTC	CASSEEASGPYEQYF
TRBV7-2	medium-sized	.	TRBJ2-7	TGTGCCAGCAGCTTGGGGGGATGGTCCTACGAGCAGTACTTC	CASSLGGWSYEQYF
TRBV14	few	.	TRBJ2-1	TGTGCCAGCAGCCAAGTTGATCTCAATGAGCAGTTCTTC	CASSQVDLNEQFF
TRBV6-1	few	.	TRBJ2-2	TGTGCCAGCAGCACAACCGGGACCGGGGAGCTGTTTTTT	CASSTTGTGELFF
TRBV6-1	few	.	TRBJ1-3	TGTGCCACCAGCACGAGGCCCTCTGGAAACACCATATATTTT	CATSTRPSGNTIYF
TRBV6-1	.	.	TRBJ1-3	TGTGCCAGCAGGGACCCCGGCAGGTCCTCTGGAAACACCATATATTTT	CASRDPGRSSGNTIYF
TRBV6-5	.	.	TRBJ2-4	TGTGCCAGCAGTTACCCCAACCAGGCCGCGTACATTCAGTACTTC	CASSYPNQAAYIQYF
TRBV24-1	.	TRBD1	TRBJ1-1	TGTGCCACCAGTGAAACAGGGGGAACTGAAGCTTTCTTT	CATSETGGTEAFF
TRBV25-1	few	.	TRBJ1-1	TGTGCCAGCAGTGAACCCTACAGGGCCCCTTTAGCCACACTGTATTGGGTTGAAGCTTTCTTT	CASSEPYRAPLATLYWVEAFF
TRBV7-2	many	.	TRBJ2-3	TGTGCCAGCATGAGATCCTTGACAGATACGCAGTATTTT	CASMRSLTDTQYF
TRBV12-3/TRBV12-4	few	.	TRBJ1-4	TGTGCCAGCAGACAGGGATCCACTAATGAAAAACTGTTTTTT	CASRQGSTNEKLFF
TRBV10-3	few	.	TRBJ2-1	TGTGCCATCAGAGAGAATACAGGGAGAACCTACAATGAGCAGTTCTTC	CAIRENTGRTYNEQFF
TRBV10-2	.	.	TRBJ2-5	TGTGCCAGGAGGCAGGGGGGCCGGGCCCAAAAGATTCAGTACTTC	CARRQGGRAQKIQYF
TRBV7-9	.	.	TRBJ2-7	TGTGCCAGCAGCTTGGTCGTCCCGCCCTACGAGCAGTACTTC	CASSLVVPPYEQYF
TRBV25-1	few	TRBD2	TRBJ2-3	TGTGCCAGCAGTGAGGGGCCGGGACTAGCGGATACGCAGTATTTT	CASSEGPGLADTQYF
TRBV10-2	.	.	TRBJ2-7	TGCGCCAGCAGAGACGCACCAGGGGGGTCGACCTACGAGCAGTACTTC	CASRDAPGGSTYEQYF
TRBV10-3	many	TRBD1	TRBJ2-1	TGTGCCACCGAGTCCGGGACAGGGGGCAGCGAAGTTCACAATGAGCAGTTCTTC	CATESGTGGSEVHNEQFF
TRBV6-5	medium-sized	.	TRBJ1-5	TGTGCCAGCAGTTACTTAGCGGGTCAGCCCCAGCATTTT	CASSYLAGQPQHF
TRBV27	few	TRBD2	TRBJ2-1	TGTGCCAGCAGTATACTAGCGGGCTCCAGGGAGCAGTTCTTC	CASSILAGSREQFF
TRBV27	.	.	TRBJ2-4	TGTGCCAGCAGTCCCCGGGGAGGACGAGAGCAGTACTTC	CASSPRGGREQYF
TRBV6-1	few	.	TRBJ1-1	TGTGCCAGCCTGGACGGAAACACTGAAGCTTTCTTT	CASLDGNTEAFF
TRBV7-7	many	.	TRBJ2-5	TGTGCTAGCAGCCCGGGGGAGACCCAGTACTTC	CASSPGETQYF
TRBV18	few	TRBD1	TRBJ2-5	TGTGCCAGCTCACTGACAGGGGTCGAAGAGACCCAGTACTTC	CASSLTGVEETQYF
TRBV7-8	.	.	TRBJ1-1	TGTGCCAGCAGCTCGAGAGGTGGGGAAGCTTTCTTT	CASSSRGGEAFF
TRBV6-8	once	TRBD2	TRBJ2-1	TGTGCCAGCAAACCGGGACTAGCACCCTACAATGAGCAGTTCTTC	CASKPGLAPYNEQFF
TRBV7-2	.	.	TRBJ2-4	TGTGCCAGCAGCTTGGGGGAGGCGCAGTACTTC	CASSLGEAQYF
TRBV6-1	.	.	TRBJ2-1	TGTGCCAGCAGCCCAAACCCCTCCTACAATGAGCAGTTCTTC	CASSPNPSYNEQFF
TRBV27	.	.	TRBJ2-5	TGTGCCAGCAGTCCTCCTGGGCCGAACGTCCAGTATTTC	CASSPPGPNVQYF
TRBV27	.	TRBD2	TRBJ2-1	TGTGCCAGCAGTGTCTCACTAGCGAGAGATAAGCAGTTCTTT	CASSVSLARDKQFF
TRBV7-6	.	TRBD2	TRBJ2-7	TGTGCCAGCAGCTTGGCGGTGGCGGGGGGGAGCCGGGATACGCAGTACTTC	CASSLAVAGGSRDTQYF
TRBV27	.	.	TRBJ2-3	TGTGCCAGCAGTGTGGGAGACGGGCGGGGGCGCACAGATACCCAGTATTTT	CASSVGDGRGRTDTQYF
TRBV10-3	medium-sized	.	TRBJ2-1	TGTGCCATCAGTGAGCCGAGGGGACGGAATGAGCAGTTCTTC	CAISEPRGRNEQFF
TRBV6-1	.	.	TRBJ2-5	TGTGCCAGCAGTGAATACAGGGTCGGGGAGACCCAGTACTTC	CASSEYRVGETQYF
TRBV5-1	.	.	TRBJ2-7	TGCGCCAGCAGCTTGGACAAGTACTACGAGCAGTACTTC	CASSLDKYYEQYF
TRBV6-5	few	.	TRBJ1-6	TGTGCCAGCAGTTACACGCAGGGCCTAGAGTCACCCCTCCACTTT	CASSYTQGLESPLHF
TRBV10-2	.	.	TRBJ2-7	TGCGCCAGCAGTCAAAGTGACAGGACCTACGAGCAGTACTTC	CASSQSDRTYEQYF
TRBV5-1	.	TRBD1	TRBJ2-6	TGCGCTAGCAGGGGGCTTGAGCAGTACTTT	CASRGLEQYF
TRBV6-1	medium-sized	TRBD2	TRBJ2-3	TGTGCCAGCAGTAGGGACTACGGTAGCACAGATACGCAGTATTTT	CASSRDYGSTDTQYF
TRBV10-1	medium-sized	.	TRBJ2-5	TGCGCCAGCAGTGAGTCGAGTGTTCAGGGACAAGAGACCCAGTACTTC	CASSESSVQGQETQYF
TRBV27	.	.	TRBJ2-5	TGTGCCAGCAGCCCACTAGGGTTTCGGGAAGAAGAGACCCAGTACTTC	CASSPLGFREEETQYF
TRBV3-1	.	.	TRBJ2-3	TGTGCCAGCAGCCAAGATTTAGCGTACACAGATACGCAGTATTTT	CASSQDLAYTDTQYF
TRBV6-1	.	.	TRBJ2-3	TGTGCCACCAGGCGGGGCGCTGAACCAGATACCCAGTATTTT	CATRRGAEPDTQYF